This paragraph covers one TCR beta chain sequence. Original methodology: The authors estimated nucleated cell counts from reference gene primer amplification. The assay was immunoSEQ multiplex PCR, and TCRdb's table has in-frame clones only and misses some. The DNA gave D and trimming, while V, J and clone size come from that table. Here the sample spans roughly 110,000 clones, approximately 85% being singletons. Germline loops: CDR1 LNHNV, CDR2 YYDKDF (reference sequence). Losses at the gene ends were 1 base for V and 2 bases for J; bases not matched to a gene: 5. The CDR3 spans 18 residues. The data originate from a study of blood T cell repertoires in COVID-19. Whole-study context: Collection of acute and convalescent COVID-19 samples took place in the United States, Italy and Spain. T cells, B-cell-depleted T cells, or PBMCs supplied cDNA or gDNA.

This clonotype was obtained from a man between 35 and 55 years old with acute or convalescent COVID-19. The chain is built from TRBV15 and TRBJ2-3, with 14 bases that match TRBD2. What was sequenced was peripheral blood. The CDR3 DNA follows: TGTGCCACCAGCAGAGGACTAGCGGGGGGGCGGGTCACAGATACGCAGTATTTT. This codes for CATSRGLAGGRVTDTQYF.